A selection of T cell receptor beta chains follows, all from one sample in a study of blood T cell repertoires in COVID-19. Libraries were prepared by immunoSEQ multiplex PCR; TCRdb keeps only in-frame clonotypes and omits some of them. This table holds approximately 190,000 clones, roughly 80% found once. Sequencing was carried out using peripheral blood. The receptors were gathered from a man aged 60 to 75 with active or convalescent COVID-19. Each CDR3 is given with its conserved first and last residue. The listing skips clone size in some rows; elsewhere it reads once, few, many or a size class.

v_call: TRBV6-6
clone_size: .
cdr3_aa: CASSQDRNTEAFF

v_call: TRBV24-1
clone_size: few
cdr3_aa: CATSDEWDSSKQYF

v_call: TRBV19
clone_size: .
cdr3_aa: CASTPSGNHGYTF

v_call: TRBV3-1/TRBV3-2
clone_size: few
cdr3_aa: CASSQYGQSNYGYTF

v_call: TRBV7-9
clone_size: .
cdr3_aa: CASSSPGRGRAEAEQFF

v_call: TRBV9
clone_size: .
cdr3_aa: CASSPDSLSPQYF

v_call: TRBV7-9
clone_size: .
cdr3_aa: CASRPTGSYEQYF

v_call: TRBV6-5
clone_size: .
cdr3_aa: CASRLGGSNYGYTF

v_call: TRBV3-1/TRBV3-2
clone_size: once
cdr3_aa: CASSQAQDTQYF

v_call: TRBV18
clone_size: .
cdr3_aa: CASSPPGAAQYF

v_call: TRBV28
clone_size: .
cdr3_aa: CASSSGGQDSGNTIYF

v_call: TRBV7-8
clone_size: .
cdr3_aa: CASHSPWAGNTEAFF

v_call: TRBV4-1
clone_size: .
cdr3_aa: CASSQGVWPLHF

v_call: TRBV5-3
clone_size: .
cdr3_aa: CARSVGQRSNQPQHF

v_call: TRBV7-8
clone_size: .
cdr3_aa: CASSLAATGARGYTF

v_call: TRBV30
clone_size: .
cdr3_aa: CAWSKGMNTEAFF

v_call: TRBV10-3
clone_size: .
cdr3_aa: CAIRQTSGQYF